This is a list of T cell receptor beta chains from one sample in a study of tumor and adjacent non-tumor tissue in lung cancer. TCRdb recomputed calls from the multiplex PCR reads with MiXCR, one row per CDR3 protein. The data show 220,000 or so distinct CDR3 sequences, 71% seen once. The sample consisted of lung tumor tissue. All receptors derive from a man aged 60 to 69 with non-small cell lung cancer. Each CDR3 is given with its conserved first and last residue. The order of the fields is clone size, J gene, D gene, V gene, CDR3 protein, CDR3 DNA. The D gene is left open where the match is weak. Clone size is stated in some rows and not others, as once, few, many or a class when expanded.

abundance: .; j_gene: TRBJ2-1; d_gene: .; v_gene: TRBV20-1; CDR3aa: CRASFPDSNNEQFF; CDR3nt: TGCCGTGCTAGCTTCCCGGACTCGAACAATGAGCAGTTCTTC
abundance: .; j_gene: TRBJ2-5; d_gene: .; v_gene: TRBV11-2; CDR3aa: CGNSSQQETQYF; CDR3nt: TGTGGCAACAGCTCTCAGCAAGAGACCCAGTACTTC
abundance: many; j_gene: TRBJ2-7; d_gene: TRBD1; v_gene: TRBV5-1; CDR3aa: CASSLGPGQIYEQYF; CDR3nt: TGCGCCAGCAGCTTGGGTCCGGGACAGATCTACGAGCAGTACTTC
abundance: .; j_gene: TRBJ2-7; d_gene: TRBD1; v_gene: TRBV20-1; CDR3aa: CSAKLSEGAYGQYF; CDR3nt: TGCAGTGCTAAGTTGTCTGAGGGGGCCTACGGGCAGTACTTC
abundance: .; j_gene: TRBJ2-1; d_gene: TRBD1; v_gene: TRBV29-1; CDR3aa: CSVEDRRGLYNEQFF; CDR3nt: TGCAGCGTTGAAGATCGAAGGGGGCTCTACAATGAGCAGTTCTTC
abundance: once; j_gene: TRBJ2-7; d_gene: .; v_gene: TRBV4-3; CDR3aa: CASSQESPGSSYGQYF; CDR3nt: TGTGCCAGCAGCCAAGAGTCTCCCGGGAGCTCCTACGGGCAGTACTTC
abundance: .; j_gene: TRBJ2-3; d_gene: .; v_gene: TRBV4-3; CDR3aa: CASSQGGRDSGDTQYF; CDR3nt: TGCGCCAGCAGCCAAGGTGGAAGGGATTCGGGAGATACGCAGTATTTT
abundance: .; j_gene: TRBJ2-3; d_gene: TRBD2; v_gene: TRBV20-1; CDR3aa: CGAAGASGRARSYTDIQYF; CDR3nt: TGCGGTGCAGCCGGGGCTAGCGGGAGGGCCCGTTCGTACACAGATATACAGTATTTT
abundance: many; j_gene: TRBJ2-5; d_gene: .; v_gene: TRBV20-1; CDR3aa: CSARLEPQETQYF; CDR3nt: TGCAGTGCTAGACTAGAACCCCAGGAGACCCAGTACTTC
abundance: .; j_gene: TRBJ2-2; d_gene: TRBD2; v_gene: TRBV20-1; CDR3aa: CSAYYPGSSGRTVSGELFF; CDR3nt: TGCAGTGCTTATTACCCCGGGTCTAGCGGGAGGACCGTGTCCGGGGAGCTGTTTTTT
abundance: few; j_gene: TRBJ2-2; d_gene: .; v_gene: TRBV6-1; CDR3aa: CASSERGKSSGGELFF; CDR3nt: TGTGCCAGCAGTGAAAGAGGCAAATCAAGCGGCGGGGAGCTGTTTTTT
abundance: .; j_gene: TRBJ2-7; d_gene: TRBD1; v_gene: TRBV6-5; CDR3aa: CVSSYLTGVVYEQYF; CDR3nt: TGTGTCAGCAGTTACCTGACAGGGGTAGTCTACGAGCAGTACTTC
abundance: .; j_gene: TRBJ2-5; d_gene: .; v_gene: TRBV10-1; CDR3aa: CASSERTRGGQTQYF; CDR3nt: TGTGCCAGCAGTGAGAGGACAAGGGGCGGACAGACCCAGTACTTC
abundance: .; j_gene: TRBJ2-5; d_gene: .; v_gene: TRBV12-3/TRBV12-4; CDR3aa: CASSPNLGRSDTKYF; CDR3nt: TGTGCCAGCAGCCCTAATCTGGGACGGTCGGATACCAAGTACTTC
abundance: .; j_gene: TRBJ2-3; d_gene: .; v_gene: TRBV10-1; CDR3aa: CASSEEAGTHITDTQYF; CDR3nt: TGCGCCAGCAGTGAGGAGGCTGGGACCCACATCACAGATACGCAGTATTTT
abundance: .; j_gene: TRBJ1-4; d_gene: .; v_gene: TRBV5-1; CDR3aa: CASSGTLDEKLFF; CDR3nt: TGCGCCAGTTCCGGGACCCTGGATGAAAAACTGTTTTTT
abundance: once; j_gene: TRBJ2-3; d_gene: .; v_gene: TRBV20-1; CDR3aa: CSAREAGARHSTDTRYF; CDR3nt: TGCAGTGCTAGGGAGGCGGGGGCCCGGCATAGCACAGATACGCGGTATTTT
abundance: .; j_gene: TRBJ2-1; d_gene: TRBD2; v_gene: TRBV6-2/TRBV6-3; CDR3aa: CASSYELAGEVDNEQFF; CDR3nt: TGTGCCAGCAGTTACGAGCTAGCGGGAGAGGTTGACAATGAGCAGTTCTTC
abundance: .; j_gene: TRBJ2-2; d_gene: TRBD1; v_gene: TRBV5-4; CDR3aa: CAGSLANRGTGDLFF; CDR3nt: TGTGCCGGCAGCCTCGCGAACAGGGGAACCGGGGACCTGTTTTTT
abundance: .; j_gene: TRBJ2-1; d_gene: TRBD2; v_gene: TRBV6-2/TRBV6-3; CDR3aa: CASRPGSGRGPDEQFF; CDR3nt: TGTGCCAGCAGACCAGGTAGCGGGAGAGGGCCAGATGAGCAGTTCTTC
abundance: .; j_gene: TRBJ2-5; d_gene: TRBD2; v_gene: TRBV6-5; CDR3aa: CANSRTGLAGRQETQYF; CDR3nt: TGTGCCAACAGCCGAACGGGACTAGCGGGGCGGCAAGAGACCCAGTACTTC
abundance: .; j_gene: TRBJ1-2; d_gene: .; v_gene: TRBV6-5; CDR3aa: CASSYRKENYGYTF; CDR3nt: TGTGCCAGCAGTTATAGGAAGGAGAACTATGGCTACACCTTC
abundance: .; j_gene: TRBJ2-1; d_gene: TRBD2; v_gene: TRBV24-1; CDR3aa: CATSDFGARGGFNEQFF; CDR3nt: TGTGCCACCAGTGATTTTGGGGCACGGGGGGGGTTCAATGAGCAGTTCTTC
abundance: .; j_gene: TRBJ2-3; d_gene: TRBD2; v_gene: TRBV12-3/TRBV12-4; CDR3aa: CASSPGLAGLDTQYF; CDR3nt: TGTGCCAGCAGCCCGGGACTAGCGGGACTAGATACGCAGTATTTT
abundance: many; j_gene: TRBJ1-1; d_gene: .; v_gene: TRBV11-2; CDR3aa: CATGSTLNTEAFF; CDR3nt: TGTGCCACGGGTAGTACACTGAACACTGAAGCTTTCTTT
abundance: .; j_gene: TRBJ2-7; d_gene: .; v_gene: TRBV20-1; CDR3aa: CNARVAGLEQYF; CDR3nt: TGCAATGCTAGAGTCGCAGGGCTCGAGCAGTACTTC
abundance: .; j_gene: TRBJ1-5; d_gene: .; v_gene: TRBV20-1; CDR3aa: CGARSGTLYHPQHF; CDR3nt: TGCGGTGCTAGATCCGGGACACTTTATCATCCCCAGCATTTT
abundance: once; j_gene: TRBJ2-5; d_gene: .; v_gene: TRBV11-3; CDR3aa: CASSLWGTHQVTQYF; CDR3nt: TGTGCCAGCAGCTTATGGGGGACACACCAAGTGACCCAGTATTTC
abundance: once; j_gene: TRBJ1-2; d_gene: .; v_gene: TRBV11-2; CDR3aa: CASSFPPGQGTNYGYTF; CDR3nt: TGTGCCAGCAGCTTCCCACCGGGACAAGGGACTAACTATGGCTACACCTTC
abundance: .; j_gene: TRBJ1-4; d_gene: .; v_gene: TRBV20-1; CDR3aa: CSVRTVGDEKLFF; CDR3nt: TGCAGTGTTAGAACGGTTGGGGATGAAAAACTGTTTTTT
abundance: many; j_gene: TRBJ2-2; d_gene: .; v_gene: TRBV6-5; CDR3aa: CASRNQRGTGELFF; CDR3nt: TGTGCCAGCAGAAATCAGAGGGGCACCGGGGAGCTGTTTTTT
abundance: many; j_gene: TRBJ2-7; d_gene: TRBD1; v_gene: TRBV29-1; CDR3aa: CSVEGDRGRPLQYF; CDR3nt: TGCAGCGTTGAAGGGGACAGGGGGCGCCCATTGCAGTACTTC
abundance: many; j_gene: TRBJ2-5; d_gene: .; v_gene: TRBV20-1; CDR3aa: CSALTGAYETQYF; CDR3nt: TGCAGTGCGCTAACGGGGGCGTACGAGACCCAGTACTTC
abundance: .; j_gene: TRBJ2-3; d_gene: .; v_gene: TRBV20-1; CDR3aa: CSESPLSRSGDTQYF; CDR3nt: TGCAGTGAGAGCCCCTTGAGCAGGAGTGGGGATACGCAGTATTTT
abundance: .; j_gene: TRBJ2-7; d_gene: .; v_gene: TRBV12-3/TRBV12-4; CDR3aa: CASSFVREQYF; CDR3nt: TGTGCCAGCAGTTTCGTACGGGAGCAGTACTTC
abundance: .; j_gene: TRBJ1-5; d_gene: .; v_gene: TRBV20-1; CDR3aa: CSARMEADQPHHF; CDR3nt: TGCAGTGCTAGAATGGAGGCGGATCAGCCCCATCATTTT
abundance: .; j_gene: TRBJ2-7; d_gene: .; v_gene: TRBV28; CDR3aa: CASNSWTGLEQCF; CDR3nt: TGTGCCAGCAATTCCTGGACCGGACTTGAGCAGTGTTTC
abundance: .; j_gene: TRBJ2-5; d_gene: .; v_gene: TRBV11-2; CDR3aa: CAISPATGQDTQYF; CDR3nt: TGTGCCATCAGCCCCGCGACGGGCCAAGATACCCAGTACTTC
abundance: .; j_gene: TRBJ2-2; d_gene: .; v_gene: TRBV7-9; CDR3aa: CTSSFSDRSTNTGELFF; CDR3nt: TGTACCAGCAGCTTCTCTGACAGGAGCACGAACACCGGGGAGCTGTTTTTT
abundance: .; j_gene: TRBJ1-3; d_gene: .; v_gene: TRBV29-1; CDR3aa: CSEYGTLGSTIYF; CDR3nt: TGCAGCGAGTACGGGACGCTTGGAAGCACTATATATTTT
abundance: .; j_gene: TRBJ2-3; d_gene: TRBD1; v_gene: TRBV11-2; CDR3aa: CVSSLLLKGARIDAQYF; CDR3nt: TGTGTCAGCAGCTTACTTCTTAAGGGGGCCCGCATAGATGCGCAGTATTTT
abundance: .; j_gene: TRBJ2-5; d_gene: .; v_gene: TRBV5-1; CDR3aa: CASSLAASSSYQETQYF; CDR3nt: TGCGCCAGCAGCTTGGCGGCTAGCTCCTCGTACCAAGAGACCCAGTACTTC
abundance: .; j_gene: TRBJ1-5; d_gene: TRBD1; v_gene: TRBV4-1; CDR3aa: CASSQDSRDSHNQPQHF; CDR3nt: TGCGCCAGCAGCCAAGATAGTCGGGACAGCCACAATCAGCCCCAGCATTTT
abundance: .; j_gene: TRBJ2-1; d_gene: .; v_gene: TRBV5-4; CDR3aa: CASSLPGRRTNNEQFF; CDR3nt: TGTGCCAGCAGCTTGCCCGGCCGGAGGACTAACAATGAGCAGTTCTTC
abundance: .; j_gene: TRBJ2-3; d_gene: TRBD1; v_gene: TRBV4-2; CDR3aa: CASSQDQGGATQYF; CDR3nt: TGTGCCAGCAGCCAAGATCAAGGGGGCGCGACCCAGTATTTT
abundance: .; j_gene: TRBJ2-1; d_gene: .; v_gene: TRBV18; CDR3aa: CASSPSGDNEQFF; CDR3nt: TGTGCCAGCTCACCTTCGGGGGACAATGAGCAGTTCTTC
abundance: many; j_gene: TRBJ1-4; d_gene: .; v_gene: TRBV12-3/TRBV12-4; CDR3aa: CASSTGTGGEKLFF; CDR3nt: TGTGCCAGCAGTACCGGGACTGGAGGTGAAAAACTGTTTTTT
abundance: .; j_gene: TRBJ1-5; d_gene: TRBD1; v_gene: TRBV11-2; CDR3aa: CASSLGQGNQPQHF; CDR3nt: TGTGCCAGCAGTTTGGGACAGGGAAATCAGCCCCAGCATTTT
abundance: few; j_gene: TRBJ1-1; d_gene: .; v_gene: TRBV24-1; CDR3aa: CATSGEERTEAFF; CDR3nt: TGTGCCACCAGTGGAGAGGAGAGGACTGAAGCTTTCTTT
abundance: many; j_gene: TRBJ2-3; d_gene: .; v_gene: TRBV10-1; CDR3aa: CASSRTPGSTDTQYF; CDR3nt: TGCGCCAGCAGTAGGACTCCTGGGAGCACAGATACGCAGTATTTT
abundance: once; j_gene: TRBJ2-1; d_gene: TRBD2; v_gene: TRBV4-3; CDR3aa: CAISPGVAGDNKEQFF; CDR3nt: TGCGCCATCAGCCCTGGAGTAGCGGGGGACAACAAAGAGCAGTTCTTC